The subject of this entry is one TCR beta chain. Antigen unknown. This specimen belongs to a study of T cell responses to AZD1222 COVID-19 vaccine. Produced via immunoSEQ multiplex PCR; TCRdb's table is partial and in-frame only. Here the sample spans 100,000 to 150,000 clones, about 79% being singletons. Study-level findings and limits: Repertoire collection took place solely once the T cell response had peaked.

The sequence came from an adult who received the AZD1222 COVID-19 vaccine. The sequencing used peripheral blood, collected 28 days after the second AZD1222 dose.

This CDR3 is CASSPTKTGGDDQPQHF. For the CDR3, the DNA is TGCGCCAGCAGTCCCACCAAGACAGGGGGCGACGATCAGCCCCAGCATTTT. V is TRBV23-1 and J is TRBJ1-5; 10 nucleotides agree with TRBD1. TRBV23-1 is an ORF; its function is uncertain. The CDR3 loop spans 17 amino acids. V gave up 4 bases and J gave up 5 bases; unmatched junction bases: 11.